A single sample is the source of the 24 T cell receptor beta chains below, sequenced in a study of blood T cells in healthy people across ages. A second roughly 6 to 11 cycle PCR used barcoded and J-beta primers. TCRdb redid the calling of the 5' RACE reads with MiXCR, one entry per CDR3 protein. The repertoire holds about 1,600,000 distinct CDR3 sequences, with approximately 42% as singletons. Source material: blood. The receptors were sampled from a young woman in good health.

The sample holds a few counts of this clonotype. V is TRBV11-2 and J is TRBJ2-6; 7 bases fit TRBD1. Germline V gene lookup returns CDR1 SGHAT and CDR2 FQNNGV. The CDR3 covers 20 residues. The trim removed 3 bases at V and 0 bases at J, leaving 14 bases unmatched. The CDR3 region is CASSFGHLGQNPSGANVLTF. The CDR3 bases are TGTGCCAGCAGCTTTGGACATTTGGGACAGAACCCCTCTGGGGCCAACGTCCTGACTTTC.

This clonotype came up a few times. The CDR3 reads CASSEAERGPLYEQYF. The CDR3 nucleotides read TGTGCCAGCAGTGAAGCGGAGAGGGGGCCCCTCTACGAGCAGTACTTC. The J gene is TRBJ2-7, the V gene TRBV6-1, with TRBD1 identical over 7 bases. The V gene's germline CDR1 is MNHNS and CDR2 SASEGT. The CDR3 spans 16 residues. V shed 0 bases and J 3 bases; nucleotides not matched to a gene: 8.

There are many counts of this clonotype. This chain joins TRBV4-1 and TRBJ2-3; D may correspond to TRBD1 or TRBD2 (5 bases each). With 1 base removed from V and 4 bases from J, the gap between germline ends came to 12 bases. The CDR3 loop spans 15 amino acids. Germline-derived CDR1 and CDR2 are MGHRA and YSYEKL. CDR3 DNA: TGCGCCAGCAGCCAAGTGGCCGGGACCTCAGATACGCAGTATTTT. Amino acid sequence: CASSQVAGTSDTQYF.

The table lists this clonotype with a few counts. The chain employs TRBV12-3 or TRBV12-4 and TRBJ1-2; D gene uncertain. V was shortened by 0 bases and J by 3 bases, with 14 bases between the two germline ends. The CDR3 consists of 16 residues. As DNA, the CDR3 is TGTGCCAGCAGTTTAGCCCCAGGAGGCGCCGACTATGGCTACACCTTC. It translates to CASSLAPGGADYGYTF.

The CDR3 DNA follows: TGTGCCAGCAGCCAAGGGACAGGGGGCAGTGAAAAACTGTTTTTT. As protein: CASSQGTGGSEKLFF. The chain uses TRBV3-1 and TRBJ1-4; 11 bases are shared with TRBD1. The CDR3 covers 15 residues. Germline V gives CDR1 LGHDT, CDR2 YNNKEL (reference sequence). V gave up 1 base and J gave up 7 bases; unmatched junction bases: 2.

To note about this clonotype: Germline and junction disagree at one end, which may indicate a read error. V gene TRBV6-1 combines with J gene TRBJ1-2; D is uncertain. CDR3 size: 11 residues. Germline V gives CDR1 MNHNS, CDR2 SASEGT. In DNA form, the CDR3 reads TGTGCCAGCAGTGAATGGGATGGCCACACCTTC. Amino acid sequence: CASSEWDGHTF.

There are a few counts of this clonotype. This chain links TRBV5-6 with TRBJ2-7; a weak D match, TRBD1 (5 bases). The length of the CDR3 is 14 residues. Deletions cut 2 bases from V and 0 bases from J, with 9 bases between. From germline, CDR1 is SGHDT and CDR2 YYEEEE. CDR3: CASSFPTVSYEQYF. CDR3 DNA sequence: TGTGCCAGCAGCTTCCCGACAGTCTCCTACGAGCAGTACTTC.

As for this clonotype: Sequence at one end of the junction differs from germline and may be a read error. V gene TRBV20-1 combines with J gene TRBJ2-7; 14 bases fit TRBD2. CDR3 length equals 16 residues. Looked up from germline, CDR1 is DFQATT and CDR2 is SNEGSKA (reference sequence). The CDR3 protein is CCASGLAGGKGGEQYF. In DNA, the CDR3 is TGCTGTGCTTCAGGACTAGCGGGAGGAAAAGGGGGCGAGCAGTACTTC.

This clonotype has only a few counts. For the CDR3, the DNA is TGCAGCGCCCGCGGGACCGAGGCGAGCTCCTACGAGCAGTACTTC. Protein sequence: CSARGTEASSYEQYF. This chain links TRBV29-1 with TRBJ2-7; possibly TRBD2 for D (6 bases). Trimming took 7 bases from V and 0 from J, leaving 19 bases between them. The CDR3 consists of 15 residues. CDR1 and CDR2 (germline): SQVTM, ANQGSEA.

CDR3 bases: TGTGCCACCAGCAGATACGGAGAAGCACTAGCGGGAGAGGGGGAGCAGTACTTC. It encodes CATSRYGEALAGEGEQYF. V and J are TRBV15 and TRBJ2-5, with 11 bases identical to TRBD2. Germline lookup yields CDR1 LNHNV and CDR2 YYDKDF (reference sequence). CDR3 length: 18 amino acids. V lost 2 bases to trimming and J lost 11 bases; unmatched junction nucleotides: 19.

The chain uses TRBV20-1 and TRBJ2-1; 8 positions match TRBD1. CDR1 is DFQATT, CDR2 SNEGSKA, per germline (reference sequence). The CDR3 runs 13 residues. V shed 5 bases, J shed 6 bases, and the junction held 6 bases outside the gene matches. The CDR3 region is CSAAQGAGNEQFF. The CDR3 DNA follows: TGCAGTGCTGCCCAGGGGGCCGGCAATGAGCAGTTCTTC.

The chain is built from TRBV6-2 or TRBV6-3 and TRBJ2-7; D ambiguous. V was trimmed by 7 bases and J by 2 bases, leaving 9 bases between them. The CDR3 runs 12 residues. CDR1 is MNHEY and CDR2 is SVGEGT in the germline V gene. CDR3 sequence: CASTRLPYEQYF. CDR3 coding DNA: TGTGCCAGCACCAGATTGCCCTACGAGCAGTACTTC.

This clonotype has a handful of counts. In nucleotides, the CDR3 is TGTGCCAGCAGCTTAGATGTGGACGGGGAGCTGTTTTTT. Protein: CASSLDVDGELFF. J is TRBJ2-2 and V is TRBV7-2; D ambiguous. Germline V CDR1 and CDR2: SGHTA, FQGNSA. The CDR3 consists of 13 residues. Trimming removed 1 base at V and 7 bases at J, with 7 bases between.

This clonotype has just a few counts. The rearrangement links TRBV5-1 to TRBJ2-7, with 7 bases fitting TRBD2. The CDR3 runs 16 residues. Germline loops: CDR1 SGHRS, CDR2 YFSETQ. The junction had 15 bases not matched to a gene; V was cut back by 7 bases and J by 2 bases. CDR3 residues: CASAPSASGVTYEQYF. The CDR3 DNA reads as TGCGCCAGCGCCCCCTCGGCCAGCGGGGTGACCTACGAGCAGTACTTC.

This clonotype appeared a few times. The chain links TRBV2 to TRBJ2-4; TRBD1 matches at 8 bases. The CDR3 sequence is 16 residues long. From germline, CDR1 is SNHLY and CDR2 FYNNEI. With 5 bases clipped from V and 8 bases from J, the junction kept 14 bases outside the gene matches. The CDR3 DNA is TGTGCCAGCAGTCGAACAGCCCCAGGACAGGGAGACATTCAGTACTTC. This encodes CASSRTAPGQGDIQYF.

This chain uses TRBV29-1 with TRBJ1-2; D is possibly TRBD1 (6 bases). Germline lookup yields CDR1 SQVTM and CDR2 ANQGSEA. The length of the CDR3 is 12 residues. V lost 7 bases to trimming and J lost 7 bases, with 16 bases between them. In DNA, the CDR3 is TGCAGCGCGACCCAACAGGGAGGTGGCTACACCTTC. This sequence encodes CSATQQGGGYTF. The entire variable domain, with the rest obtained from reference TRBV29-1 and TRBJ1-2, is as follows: SAVISQKPSRDICQRGTSLTIQCQVDSQVTMMFWYRQQPGQSLTLIATANQGSEATYESGFVIDKFPISRPNLTFSTLTVSNMSPEDSSIYLCSATQQGGGYTFGSGTRLTVV.

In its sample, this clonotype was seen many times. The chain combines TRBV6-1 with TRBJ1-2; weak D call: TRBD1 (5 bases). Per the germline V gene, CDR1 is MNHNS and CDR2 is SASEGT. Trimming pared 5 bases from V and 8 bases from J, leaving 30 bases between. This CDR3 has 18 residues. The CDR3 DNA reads TGTGCCAGCAGTCCAGGGTTTAGCGGAACACCCACCTCTATGGGCTACACCTTC. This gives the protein CASSPGFSGTPTSMGYTF.

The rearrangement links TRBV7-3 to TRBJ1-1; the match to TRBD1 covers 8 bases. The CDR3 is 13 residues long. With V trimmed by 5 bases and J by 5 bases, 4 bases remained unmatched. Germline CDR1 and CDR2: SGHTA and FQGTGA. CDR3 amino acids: CASSQTGETEAFF. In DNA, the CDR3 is TGTGCCAGCAGCCAGACAGGGGAGACTGAAGCTTTCTTT.

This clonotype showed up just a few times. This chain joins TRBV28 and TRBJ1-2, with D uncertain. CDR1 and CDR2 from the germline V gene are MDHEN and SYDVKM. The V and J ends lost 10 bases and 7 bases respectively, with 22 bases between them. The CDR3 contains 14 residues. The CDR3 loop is CATPIVPPGSGYTF. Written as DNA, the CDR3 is TGTGCCACCCCTATAGTGCCTCCCGGTAGTGGCTACACCTTC.

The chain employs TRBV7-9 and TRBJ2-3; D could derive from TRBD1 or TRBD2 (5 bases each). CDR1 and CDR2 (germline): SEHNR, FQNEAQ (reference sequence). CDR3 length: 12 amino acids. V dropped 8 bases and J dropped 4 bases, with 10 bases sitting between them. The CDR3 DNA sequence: TGTGCCAGCGACAGCGGTCCAGATACGCAGTATTTT. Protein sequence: CASDSGPDTQYF. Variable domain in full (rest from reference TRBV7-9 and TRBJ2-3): DTGVSQNPRHKITKRGQNVTFRCDPISEHNRLYWYRQTLGQGPEFLTYFQNEAQLEKSRLLSDRFSAERPKGSFSTLEIQRTEQGDSAMYLCASDSGPDTQYFGPGTRLTVL.

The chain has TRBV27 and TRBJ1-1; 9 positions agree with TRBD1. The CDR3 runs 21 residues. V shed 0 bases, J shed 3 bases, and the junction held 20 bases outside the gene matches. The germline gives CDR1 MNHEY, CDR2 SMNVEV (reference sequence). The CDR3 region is CASSLSRVYRGPRRADTEAFF. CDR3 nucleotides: TGTGCCAGCAGTTTATCTCGGGTGTACAGGGGGCCCCGACGGGCAGACACTGAAGCTTTCTTT.

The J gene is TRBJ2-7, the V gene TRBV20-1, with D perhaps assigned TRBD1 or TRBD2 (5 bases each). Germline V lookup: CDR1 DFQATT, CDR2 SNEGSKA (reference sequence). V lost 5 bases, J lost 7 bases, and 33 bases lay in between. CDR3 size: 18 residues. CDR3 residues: CSAPGSRSSGPAVGEQYF. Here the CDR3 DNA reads TGCAGTGCTCCCGGTTCCCGCTCTTCGGGGCCAGCCGTGGGTGAGCAGTACTTC.

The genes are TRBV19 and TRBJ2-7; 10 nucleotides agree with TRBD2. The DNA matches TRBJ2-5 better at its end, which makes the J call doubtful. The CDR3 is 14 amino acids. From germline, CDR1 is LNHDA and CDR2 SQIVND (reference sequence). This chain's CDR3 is CASSRIAGGETQYF. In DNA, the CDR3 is TGTGCCAGTAGCCGAATAGCGGGAGGAGAGACCCAGTACTTC.

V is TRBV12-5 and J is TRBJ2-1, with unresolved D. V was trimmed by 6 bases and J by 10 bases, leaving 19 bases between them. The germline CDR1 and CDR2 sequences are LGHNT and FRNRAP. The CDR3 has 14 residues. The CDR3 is CASGSDNRLEEQFF. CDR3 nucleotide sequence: TGTGCTAGTGGCTCCGACAACCGCTTGGAGGAGCAGTTCTTC.